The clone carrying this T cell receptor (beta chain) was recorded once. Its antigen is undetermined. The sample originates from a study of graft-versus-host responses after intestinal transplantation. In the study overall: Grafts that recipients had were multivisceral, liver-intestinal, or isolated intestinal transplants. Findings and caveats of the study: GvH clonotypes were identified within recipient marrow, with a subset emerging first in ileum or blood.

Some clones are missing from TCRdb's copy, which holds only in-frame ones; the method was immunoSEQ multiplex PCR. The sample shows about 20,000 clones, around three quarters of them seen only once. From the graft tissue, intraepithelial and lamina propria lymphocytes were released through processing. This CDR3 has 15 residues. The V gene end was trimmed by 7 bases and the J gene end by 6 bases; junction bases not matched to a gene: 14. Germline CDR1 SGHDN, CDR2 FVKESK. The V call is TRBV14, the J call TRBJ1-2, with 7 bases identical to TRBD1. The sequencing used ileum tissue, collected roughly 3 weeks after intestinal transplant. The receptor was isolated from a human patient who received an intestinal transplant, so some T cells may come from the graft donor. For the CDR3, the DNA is TGTGCCAGCACCCCAACGGACAGGAGGTTAAATGGCTACACCTTC. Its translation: CASTPTDRRLNGYTF.